The rows below give T cell receptor beta chains drawn from one sample of a study of identifying expanded T cells in peripheral blood. Profiled with immunoSEQ multiplex PCR; TCRdb holds only in-frame clones, not every one. In the table there are 81,000 or so clones, over 80% of which are singletons. Sequenced material: blood. The receptors derive from a person between 18 and 75 years old in good health. Both conserved end residues are part of each CDR3. D genes are given only for firm matches. Expanded clones are given a class, and other clones once, few, many or no size at all.

TRBJ2-7,-,18,-,TRBV28,TGTGCCAGCAGTTTTGTCCTCCGTAGTGGAACCGGGGCCTACGAGCAGTACTTC,CASSFVLRSGTGAYEQYF
TRBJ2-6,TRBD1,17,-,TRBV18,TGTGCCAGCTCACGAATCCGACAGGGCTCTGGGGCCAACGTCCTGACTTTC,CASSRIRQGSGANVLTF
TRBJ2-7,-,14,-,TRBV28,TGTGCCAGCAGTCCCTGGAGCGGCTCCTACGAGCAGTACTTC,CASSPWSGSYEQYF
TRBJ2-2,-,15,once,TRBV11-2,TGTGCCAGCAGCCCTAGGGGGGATGGTTCCGGGGAGCTGTTTTTT,CASSPRGDGSGELFF
TRBJ2-3,-,17,-,TRBV7-2,TGTGCCAGCAGCCCTCCCTCGTGGAGGGGGAACACAGATACGCAGTATTTT,CASSPPSWRGNTDTQYF
TRBJ2-7,TRBD1,15,-,TRBV27,TGTGCCAGCAGTTTAGAGGGGGCAGTTCCCTACGAGCAGTACTTC,CASSLEGAVPYEQYF
TRBJ2-7,-,15,once,TRBV14,TGTGCCAGCAGCCAAGATCGAGGCAGGGTCCACGAGCAGTACTTC,CASSQDRGRVHEQYF
TRBJ2-5,TRBD2,16,-,TRBV25-1,TGTGCCAGCAGTGATCGCGGGACTAGCGGTCGGGAGACCCAGTACTTC,CASSDRGTSGRETQYF
TRBJ2-5,-,13,-,TRBV7-6,TGTGCCAGCAGCTTAGAGGGGGGAGAGACCCAGTACTTC,CASSLEGGETQYF
TRBJ1-2,-,17,-,TRBV14,TGTGCCAGCAGCCAAGAAGGCAGGGATCCCGTTAACTATGGCTACACCTTC,CASSQEGRDPVNYGYTF
TRBJ2-7,-,15,many,TRBV4-3,TGCGCCAGCAGCCAAGGGGTGGAGTCTTACTACGAGCAGTACTTC,CASSQGVESYYEQYF
TRBJ2-1,-,13,few,TRBV5-1,TGCGCCAGCAGCTCTATTGCCGGCGATGAGCAGTTCTTC,CASSSIAGDEQFF
TRBJ2-5,TRBD1,13,-,TRBV5-5,TGTGCCAGCAGCCGGGACAGCCAAGAGACCCAGTACTTC,CASSRDSQETQYF
TRBJ1-4,-,15,-,TRBV28,TGTGCCAGCAGTAATAGGGGGGCAACTAATGAAAAACTGTTTTTT,CASSNRGATNEKLFF
TRBJ1-3,-,15,-,TRBV7-2,TGTGCCAGCAGCTTAGACGACCCGGGGGGAAACACCATATATTTT,CASSLDDPGGNTIYF
TRBJ1-1,TRBD1,14,-,TRBV28,TGTGCCAGCAGTTTAACAGGGGGCAGGGCTGAAGCTTTCTTT,CASSLTGGRAEAFF
TRBJ2-1,-,15,-,TRBV4-2,TGTGCCAGCAGCCAAGATATAGGGGGCTACAATGAGCAGTTCTTC,CASSQDIGGYNEQFF
TRBJ2-1,TRBD2,15,-,TRBV9,TGTGCCAGCAGCGTAGAGGAGCGGGAGTTGAATGAGCAGTTCTTC,CASSVEERELNEQFF